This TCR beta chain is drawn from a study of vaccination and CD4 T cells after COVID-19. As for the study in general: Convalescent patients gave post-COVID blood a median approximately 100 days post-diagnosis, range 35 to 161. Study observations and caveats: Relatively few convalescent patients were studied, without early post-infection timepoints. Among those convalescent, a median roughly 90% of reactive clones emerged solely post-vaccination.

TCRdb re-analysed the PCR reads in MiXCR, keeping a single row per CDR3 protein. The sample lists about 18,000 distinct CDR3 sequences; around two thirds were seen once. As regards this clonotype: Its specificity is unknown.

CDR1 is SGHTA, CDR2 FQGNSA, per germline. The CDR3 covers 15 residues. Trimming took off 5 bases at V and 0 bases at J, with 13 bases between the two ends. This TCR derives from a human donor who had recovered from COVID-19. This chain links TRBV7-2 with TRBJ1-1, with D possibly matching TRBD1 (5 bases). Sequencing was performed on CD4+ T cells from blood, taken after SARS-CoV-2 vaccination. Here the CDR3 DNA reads TGTGCCAGCAGCCCCACATCGGGGCTGAACACTGAAGCTTTCTTT. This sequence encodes CASSPTSGLNTEAFF.